This T cell receptor beta chain was recovered during a study of T cell repertoires in cytomegalovirus infection (dated by TCRdb to between 2018 and 2021). About the investigation overall: Donor HLA type was relevant to the analysis, as public TCR beta signatures indicated carriage of CMV infection together with the matching HLA type.

TCRdb records Illumina HiSeq 1500 as the sequencer. TCRdb took the public reads, trimmed them with fastp at Q25, ran MiXCR for clone calling and kept in-frame beta chains. Each CDR3 protein gets just one entry, which takes the most common genes and DNA from the rows behind it. This sample lists 200,000 or so distinct CDR3 sequences; roughly 28% were detected once. Just over 30% of the sample rests with the top ten. Overall results and qualifications from the work: Carriers of CMV infection plus the relevant HLA type were discriminated by the cumulative frequency of public TCR beta family members in the study cohort and in an independent roughly 340-donor cohort. The ex vivo response was dominated by HLA-C-restricted CMV-specific TCR beta clonotypes, which also provided the single most frequent clonotype in two of eight donors.

V loses 4 bases of germline sequence and J loses 3 bases, and the interval between the two ends is 8 bases. The CDR3, from cysteine to phenylalanine, totals 13 residues. Just CDR3 DNA is preserved here, 39 bases in frame from base 1. This clonotype was counted only a few times. No cognate antigen has been identified for it. Base qualities are not at hand, and no much larger clone is one base apart. Source material: PBMCs. The V gene is TRBV12-3 or TRBV12-4 and the J gene is TRBJ2-3; the D gene cannot be named for sure. The TCR originated in a human donor in good health (CMV status not recorded). Some clones in this sample may be carry-over from other donors' samples. The DNA sequence reads TGTGCCAGCAGTTCACACCAAACAGATACGCAGTATTTT. Its coded protein is CASSSHQTDTQYF.